This T cell receptor (beta chain) stems from a study of blood T cell repertoires in COVID-19. At the level of the study: The analysed material was cDNA or gDNA that came from T cells, B-cell-depleted T cells, or PBMCs.

The CDR3 sequence is 14 residues long. The ends were cut back, 6 bases at V and 4 bases at J, with 12 bases in the middle. Looked up from germline, CDR1 is LNHDA and CDR2 is SQIVND (reference sequence). Original data processing: Using reference gene primer amplification, nucleated cell counts were estimated. Produced via immunoSEQ multiplex PCR; TCRdb's table is partial and in-frame only. That table supplies the V and J calls and clone size; D and trimming were determined from the DNA. Of 120,000 to 150,000 clones listed, under 80% are singletons. The TCR comes from a man at least 80 years old with acute or convalescent COVID-19. Sequences were obtained from peripheral blood. J is TRBJ2-2 and V is TRBV19, with D perhaps TRBD1 (6 bases). The CDR3: CASRHRVGTGELFF. CDR3 nucleotide sequence: TGTGCCAGTAGACACAGGGTCGGCACCGGGGAGCTGTTTTTT. Drawing the rest from reference TRBV19 and TRBJ2-2, the complete variable domain is DGGITQSPKYLFRKEGQNVTLSCEQNLNHDAMYWYRQDPGQGLRLIYYSQIVNDFQKGDIAEGYSVSREKKESFPLTVTSAQKNPTAFYLCASRHRVGTGELFFGEGSRLTVL.